These 22 T cell receptor beta chains came from one sample sequenced in a study of blood T cell repertoires in COVID-19. Clones were read by immunoSEQ multiplex PCR, and TCRdb kept only the in-frame ones, dropping some. There are about 46,000 clones in the sample; about 90% occur only once, and around 15% lies in the top ten. The sequenced sample was peripheral blood. The origin of the receptors is a human donor in a cohort sampled during active COVID-19.

J is TRBJ1-1 and V is TRBV6-5; 11 bases map to TRBD1. The length of the CDR3 is 15 residues. Germline CDR1 and CDR2: MNHEY and SVGAGI. V gave up 2 bases and J gave up 6 bases; unmatched junction bases: 5. The CDR3 reads CASSYRDRGKSEAFF. Here the CDR3 DNA reads TGTGCCAGCAGTTACAGGGACAGGGGGAAATCTGAAGCTTTCTTT.

This chain uses TRBV9 with TRBJ2-1; 8 bases align to TRBD1. Germline loops: CDR1 SGDLS, CDR2 YYNGEE. CDR3 size: 12 residues. V shed 4 bases and J 10 bases; nucleotides not matched to a gene: 4. The CDR3 loop is CASSSGGWEQFF. The CDR3 DNA reads TGTGCCAGCAGCTCAGGGGGCTGGGAGCAGTTCTTC. The full variable domain, with the rest looked up from reference TRBV9 and TRBJ2-1, is DSGVTQTPKHLITATGQRVTLRCSPRSGDLSVYWYQQSLDQGLQFLIQYYNGEERAKGNILERFSAQQFPDLHSELNLSSLELGDSALYFCASSSGGWEQFFGPGTRLTVL.

This sequence joins TRBV11-3 and TRBJ2-7; D unresolved. Trimming took 3 bases from V and 4 from J, leaving 19 bases between them. The CDR3 consists of 16 residues. The V gene's germline CDR1 is SGHNT and CDR2 YENEEA. The CDR3 coding sequence is TGTGCCAGCAGCTTTAAAACCCTGAGAACTTCATACGAGCAGTACTTC. Translated: CASSFKTLRTSYEQYF.

Here the CDR3 reads CASSLEASGRTEAFF. In DNA, the CDR3 is TGCGCCAGCAGCTTGGAGGCTTCAGGGCGAACTGAAGCTTTCTTT. The gene calls are TRBV5-1 and TRBJ1-1; D is possibly TRBD1 (5 bases). The germline CDR1 and CDR2 sequences are SGHRS and YFSETQ. This CDR3 spans 15 amino acids. V was clipped by 0 bases and J by 5 bases, with 14 bases between them.

This clone has only a few counts. This chain uses TRBV7-3 with TRBJ2-5; 9 nucleotides agree with TRBD1. The germline gives CDR1 SGHTA, CDR2 FQGTGA. V shed 3 bases, J shed 5 bases, and the junction held 7 bases outside the gene matches. There are 15 residues in the CDR3. The CDR3 bases are TGTGCCAGCAGCTTCTCCGGGACAGGGAGGGAGACCCAGTACTTC. Residues: CASSFSGTGRETQYF.

The chain combines TRBV19 with TRBJ1-5; the match to TRBD1 covers 7 bases. Germline lookup yields CDR1 LNHDA and CDR2 SQIVND (reference sequence). After removal of 7 bases from V and 3 bases from J, the junction contained 6 bases not matched to a gene. The CDR3 contains 14 residues. The CDR3 DNA reads TGTGCCAGTAAAGACAGGGTTGACAATCAGCCCCAGCATTTT. This encodes CASKDRVDNQPQHF.

This clone turned up a few times. The V gene is TRBV9, the J gene TRBJ1-2, with 9 bases fitting TRBD1. The CDR3 spans 13 residues. In germline, CDR1 is SGDLS, CDR2 YYNGEE. The trim removed 3 bases at V and 6 bases at J, leaving 3 bases unmatched. The CDR3, as DNA: TGTGCCAGCAGCGGGACAGGGGTTAATGGCTACACCTTC. Protein product: CASSGTGVNGYTF.

V is TRBV28 and J is TRBJ2-1; 14 bases agree with TRBD2. CDR3 length equals 17 residues. Germline V gene lookup returns CDR1 MDHEN and CDR2 SYDVKM. J was trimmed by 9 bases and V by 4 bases; bases with no gene match: 11. CDR3 coding DNA: TGTGCCAGCAGTTCGGGACTAGCGGGAGAGGTAGGCAGTGAGCAGTTCTTC. Residues: CASSSGLAGEVGSEQFF.

J is TRBJ1-2 and V is TRBV28; a weak D match, TRBD1 (6 bases). Germline V gene lookup returns CDR1 MDHEN and CDR2 SYDVKM. This CDR3 has 16 amino acids. The V and J ends lost 3 bases and 1 base respectively, with 15 bases between them. The CDR3 nucleotides read TGTGCCAGCAGTTTGTTCGGACAGACGCTTAACTATGGCTACACCTTC. This gives the protein CASSLFGQTLNYGYTF.

The chain is built from TRBV7-2 and TRBJ2-7; TRBD2 matches at 7 bases. Germline V gene data show CDR1 as SGHTA and CDR2 as FQGNSA. Germline trimming cut 5 bases from V and 1 base from J; bases unmatched to any gene: 8. The CDR3 extends over 15 amino acids. For the CDR3, the DNA is TGTGCCAGCAGCCCCCCGGCGGGAGCGTCCTACGAGCAGTACTTC. This encodes CASSPPAGASYEQYF.

This rearrangement joins TRBV2 to TRBJ1-3; 9 bases align to TRBD1. CDR3 length equals 16 residues. Trimming took 5 bases from V and 0 from J; bases not matched to a gene: 5. In germline, CDR1 is SNHLY, CDR2 FYNNEI. CDR3 DNA sequence: TGTGCCAGCAGTTTACAGGGGGCTAGCTCTGGAAACACCATATATTTT. Its protein is CASSLQGASSGNTIYF.

This clone qualifies as medium-sized. The chain uses TRBV27 and TRBJ2-3; tentative D call: TRBD1 (6 bases). V was cut by 6 bases and J by 2 bases, with 15 bases left in between. The V gene's germline CDR1 is MNHEY and CDR2 SMNVEV (reference sequence). The CDR3 totals 15 residues. DNA for the CDR3: TGTGCCAGCAGGGGGGCAGGGATGAACACAGATACGCAGTATTTT. As protein: CASRGAGMNTDTQYF.

The CDR3 here is CASSSGADTGELFF. CDR3 nucleotides: TGTGCCAGCAGTTCTGGGGCCGACACCGGGGAGCTGTTTTTT. The chain is built from TRBV6-4 and TRBJ2-2; D might be TRBD1 (5 bases). Germline V gene lookup returns CDR1 MRHNA and CDR2 SNTAGT. The CDR3 runs to 14 residues. V lost 5 bases and J 3 bases, leaving 10 bases between the germline ends.

V usage is TRBV11-3 and J usage is TRBJ2-5; 10 positions match TRBD2. With 2 bases clipped from V and 5 bases from J, the junction kept 5 bases outside the gene matches. The CDR3 consists of 15 residues. Germline loops: CDR1 SGHNT, CDR2 YENEEA. The CDR3 here is CASSLLTSGNETQYF. In DNA, the CDR3 is TGTGCCAGCAGCTTACTCACTAGCGGGAATGAGACCCAGTACTTC.

The chain couples TRBV6-6 to TRBJ2-7; the match to TRBD1 covers 7 bases. J was trimmed by 3 bases and V by 6 bases; bases with no gene match: 5. The CDR3 loop spans 13 amino acids. Per germline, CDR1 MNHNY and CDR2 SVGAGI (reference sequence). In DNA form, the CDR3 reads TGTGCCAGCAGGGGGACAGTGTTCTACGAGCAGTACTTC. Encoded protein: CASRGTVFYEQYF.

The chain uses TRBV19 and TRBJ2-6; D is ambiguous. The CDR3 is 14 residues long. The V and J ends lost 5 bases and 2 bases respectively, with 7 bases between them. Germline-derived CDR1 and CDR2 are LNHDA and SQIVND (reference sequence). The CDR3 DNA is TGTGCCAGTAGTCTAACAGCTGGGGCCAACGTCCTGACTTTC. It translates to CASSLTAGANVLTF.

The chain combines TRBV19 with TRBJ2-3, with TRBD2 as a possible D gene (6 bases). Germline loops: CDR1 LNHDA, CDR2 SQIVND (reference sequence). The CDR3 has 16 residues. Trimming took 6 bases from V and 5 from J, leaving 21 bases between them. The CDR3 DNA follows: TGTGCCAGTAGATCCGCCCGGCGGGGAGGCTTAGATACGCAGTATTTT. This gives the protein CASRSARRGGLDTQYF.

The chain carries TRBV11-2 and TRBJ1-1, with D uncertain. The CDR3 runs 16 residues. The V gene lost 0 bases and the J gene lost 3 bases, with 14 bases spanning the gap. Looked up from germline, CDR1 is SGHAT and CDR2 is FQNNGV. CDR3 DNA: TGTGCCAGCAGCTTAGATTTCGCGGCAGTTCACACTGAAGCTTTCTTT. Translated, it gives CASSLDFAAVHTEAFF.

This CDR3 is CASSLWASGSLETQYF. For the CDR3, the DNA is TGTGCCAGCAGTTTATGGGCTAGCGGGAGCTTAGAGACCCAGTACTTC. The chain combines TRBV27 with TRBJ2-5; 10 bases line up with TRBD2. CDR1 MNHEY and CDR2 SMNVEV come from the germline V gene (reference sequence). The ends lost 1 base at V and 4 bases at J; junction bases unmatched: 6. This CDR3 has 16 residues.

The rearrangement uses TRBV7-2 and TRBJ2-7; D gene uncertain. The CDR3 runs 13 residues. Germline CDR1 and CDR2: SGHTA and FQGNSA. Trimming removed 8 bases from V and 6 bases from J, with 17 bases in between. This CDR3 reads CASCYYVPGEQYF. CDR3 nucleotides: TGTGCCAGCTGCTATTATGTCCCGGGCGAGCAGTACTTC.

The V call is TRBV3-1 (or the pseudogene TRBV3-2), the J call TRBJ2-7; 8 bases align to TRBD1. This CDR3 spans 15 amino acids. Germline V gene lookup returns CDR1 LGHDT and CDR2 YNNKEL (reference sequence). After removal of 4 bases from V and 7 bases from J, the junction contained 12 bases not matched to a gene. The CDR3 region is CASSPRQGTGREQYF. CDR3 coding DNA: TGTGCCAGCAGCCCGAGACAGGGGACGGGTAGGGAGCAGTACTTC.

The chain is built from TRBV28 and TRBJ2-4; weak D call: TRBD1 (5 bases). Germline lookup yields CDR1 MDHEN and CDR2 SYDVKM. The CDR3 is made up of 14 amino acids. Trimming removed 4 bases at V and 3 bases at J, with 10 bases between. CDR3 region: CASSYTGLKNIQYF. CDR3 nucleotides: TGTGCCAGCAGTTACACAGGCCTCAAAAACATTCAGTACTTC.